The TCR beta chain under discussion was sequenced for a study of blood T cell repertoires in COVID-19 (dated by TCRdb to between 2020 and 2021). In the study overall: Collaborator samples came from the United States, Italy and Spain and covered acute and convalescent phases of COVID-19. The prospective study material was composed of cDNA or gDNA derived from T cells, B-cell-depleted T cells, or PBMCs. The dataset comprised deeply sampled blood TCRbeta repertoires from subjects exposed to, actively infected with, or recovered from COVID-19. A freely available public database, intended as a resource for researchers studying the immune response to SARS-CoV-2, is where the repertoires were released. Samples came from the ongoing ImmuneRACE study (first 160 participants) plus 1,254 subjects from 6 global collaborators. Nearly every sample came with metadata listing a de-identified subject ID, COVID-19 status, age in years and sex. HLA class I and class II types, where available, came from metadata supplied by the sample provider rather than from assay-based typing.

The germline V gene (reference sequence) gives CDR1 as SEHNR and CDR2 as FQNEAQ. Taken from cysteine to phenylalanine, the CDR3 has 11 residues. Of the read, only the CDR3 DNA is kept; its 33 bases are in frame from base 1. Clipping removes 5 bases from V and 11 bases from J, with 5 as the unmatched junction base count. At one collaborating source in Seattle, patients were enrolled during active infection and were followed longitudinally through the course of disease. Whole blood was collected in K2EDTA tubes by collaborating institutions according to the institutions' own protocols. For TCRbeta analysis, collaborator samples were shipped as frozen whole blood, as isolated PBMCs, or as DNA extracted from either sample type. What the authors observed across the whole study: The amount of clinical and demographic metadata varied by source and participant and was provided uncurated.

The immunoSEQ Assay, a bias-controlled multiplex PCR, was used to amplify TCRbeta CDR3 regions from genomic DNA. Processing in the source paper ran as follows. Within the assay, amplification of reference gene primers was used to estimate how many nucleated cells each sample contained. To quantify the absolute abundance of each unique TCRbeta CDR3 rearrangement, sequence reads were collapsed and filtered. For each sample, productive Simpson clonality was calculated by taking the square root of Simpson's diversity index across productive rearrangements. TCRdb retrieved this table from immuneACCESS and kept in-frame rearrangements only. Not all clones are present; in checked studies, unresolved V genes account for under half, and no reason is known for the remainder. D and trimming come from the DNA, and the V and J calls and clone size come from that table. The table for this sample lists approximately 160,000 clones; more than 85% of them were counted only once. The ten largest account for approximately 2% of the sample.

As concerns this clone: The antigen it binds to is not known. Per-nucleotide qualities are absent, and no much larger clonotype sits a single base away.

The sample taken for sequencing was peripheral blood. Rearrangement joined TRBV7-9 to TRBJ1-2; 7 bases in between match TRBD1. This TCR was recovered from a woman aged 55-70 years with COVID-19, enrolled during active disease. The nucleotide sequence reads as follows: TGTGCCAGCAGCCCAGGGACAGCATACACCTTC. It translates as CASSPGTAYTF.